This T cell receptor beta chain is from a study of shared clonotypes between healthy human individuals. General study points: Donors were few, which limited the genetic and exposure-history diversity represented.

When replicate PCRs were run on unsorted PBMC, they used 250 to 300 ng DNA, 30,000 to 35,000 T cell genomes. Here immunoSEQ multiplex PCR was the method, and the copy in TCRdb shows in-frame clones only, minus some. The table lists about 490,000 clones, around three quarters of them singletons. Donors were healthy HIV-negative adults without recently reported acute infections or vaccinations. V trimming: 6 bases; J trimming: 3 bases; junction bases outside the gene matches: 9. The V gene's germline CDR1 is SNHLY and CDR2 FYNNEI. This CDR3 spans 15 amino acids. This clone occurred a few times. No antigen is known for it.

Material for sequencing was PBMCs. The V gene is TRBV2, the J gene TRBJ2-3; 7 bases align to TRBD2. The clonotype was recovered from a woman in her thirties or forties in good health. Some clones in this sample may be carry-over from other donors' samples. The CDR3 loop is CASSDPAGTTDTQYF. Here the CDR3 DNA reads TGTGCCAGCAGCGACCCAGCGGGAACTACAGATACGCAGTATTTT.